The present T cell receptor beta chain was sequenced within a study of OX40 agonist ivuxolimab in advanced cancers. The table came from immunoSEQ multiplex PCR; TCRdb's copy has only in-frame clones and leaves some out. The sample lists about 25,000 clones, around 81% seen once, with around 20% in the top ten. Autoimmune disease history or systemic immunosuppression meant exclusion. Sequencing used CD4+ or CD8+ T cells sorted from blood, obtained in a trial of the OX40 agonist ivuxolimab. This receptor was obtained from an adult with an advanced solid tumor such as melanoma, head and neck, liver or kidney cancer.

This chain's CDR3 is CASIKGNSLNTEAFF. The CDR3 DNA reads TGTGCCAGTATAAAGGGTAACAGCCTGAACACTGAAGCTTTCTTT. This chain links TRBV19 with TRBJ1-1; no definite D call. With 7 bases removed from V and 0 bases from J, the gap between germline ends came to 15 bases. The CDR3 consists of 15 residues. Germline V CDR1 and CDR2: LNHDA, SQIVND (reference sequence).